Each of the 21 T cell receptor beta chains below was sequenced from the same sample in a study of T cells after yellow fever vaccination. Using its own MiXCR run on the 5' RACE reads, TCRdb lists one record per CDR3 protein. Of 20,000 to 25,000 distinct CDR3 sequences listed, roughly 3.4% are singletons. Sequencing used PBMCs, either bulk or a sorted T-cell subset (CD4+, CD8+, memory, or dextramer-sorted; not recorded which), obtained around 45 days after the first yellow fever vaccination. The receptors shown here come from a man between 18 and 29 years old who received the YFV17D yellow fever vaccine.

This clonotype was detected many times. V and J are TRBV7-6 and TRBJ2-3; 13 nucleotides agree with TRBD2. This CDR3 spans 17 amino acids. Trimming cost V 5 bases and J 6 bases; bases outside gene matches: 11. Germline loops: CDR1 SGHVS, CDR2 FNYEAQ. CDR3 in DNA: TGTGCCAGCAGCACCACCGGGACTAGCGGGGCCAGGGATACGCAGTATTTT. Amino acid sequence: CASSTTGTSGARDTQYF.

This clonotype showed up many times. The chain joins TRBV5-6 to TRBJ2-7; D call uncertain. The germline V and J ends were trimmed by 0 bases and 3 bases, with 7 bases remaining between them. Germline loops: CDR1 SGHDT, CDR2 YYEEEE. The CDR3 is made up of 13 amino acids. The CDR3 region is CASSLGLDYEQYF. CDR3 bases: TGTGCCAGCAGCTTGGGGCTAGACTACGAGCAGTACTTC. The full variable domain, rest sourced from reference TRBV5-6 and TRBJ2-7, is DAGVTQSPTHLIKTRGQQVTLRCSPKSGHDTVSWYQQALGQGPQFIFQYYEEEERQRGNFPDRFSGHQFPNYSSELNVNALLLGDSALYLCASSLGLDYEQYFGPGTRLTVT.

This clonotype was seen at least ten times. The chain joins TRBV21-1 to TRBJ2-3. TRBV21-1 is annotated as a pseudogene. The CDR3 has 15 amino acids. CDR3 region: CASSIGDTSTDTQYF. The CDR3 coding sequence is TGTGCCAGCAGCATAGGAGACACCAGCACAGATACGCAGTATTTT.

This clonotype was picked up many times. The genes are TRBV6-5 and TRBJ1-6; unclear D gene. Looked up from germline, CDR1 is MNHEY and CDR2 is SVGAGI. The CDR3 is made up of 13 amino acids. V lost 8 bases, J lost 5 bases, and 10 bases lay in between. The CDR3 region is CASGGWNNSPLHF. CDR3 DNA: TGTGCCAGCGGAGGTTGGAATAATTCACCCCTCCACTTT.

Many counts were recorded for this clonotype. This chain joins TRBV5-1 and TRBJ1-2, with unresolved D. The CDR3 loop spans 15 amino acids. Trimming took off 2 bases at V and 5 bases at J, with 16 bases between the two ends. Germline-derived CDR1 and CDR2 are SGHRS and YFSETQ. The CDR3 DNA follows: TGCGCCAGCAGCTTCCCGTCATTGGGATCATATGGCTACACCTTC. It encodes CASSFPSLGSYGYTF. Using reference TRBV5-1 and TRBJ1-2 for the parts outside the CDR3, the full variable domain is KAGVTQTPRYLIKTRGQQVTLSCSPISGHRSVSWYQQTPGQGLQFLFEYFSETQRNKGNFPGRFSGRQFSNSRSEMNVSTLELGDSALYLCASSFPSLGSYGYTFGSGTRLTVV.

This clonotype came up many times. This chain connects TRBV5-4 to TRBJ1-4; 8 nucleotides match TRBD1. Losses at the gene ends were 3 bases for V and 8 bases for J; bases not matched to a gene: 6. CDR3 size: 14 residues. The germline CDR1 and CDR2 sequences are SGHNT and YYREEE (reference sequence). For the CDR3, the DNA is TGTGCCAGCAGCTCCACAGGGGGAGGGGAAAAACTGTTTTTT. This gives the protein CASSSTGGGEKLFF.

This clonotype is termed medium-sized. The chain combines TRBV12-3 or TRBV12-4 with TRBJ2-2; D call uncertain. This CDR3 is 16 amino acids long. Trimming pared 3 bases from V and 0 bases from J, leaving 11 bases between. The CDR3 loop reads CASSFGRVTNTGELFF. The CDR3 DNA reads as TGTGCCAGCAGTTTTGGTAGGGTTACGAACACCGGGGAGCTGTTTTTT.

In its sample, this clonotype was seen many times. The chain joins TRBV7-2 to TRBJ1-1; TRBD1 is a possible D gene (5 bases). CDR3 size: 14 residues. The V end lost 3 bases, the J end lost 3 bases, and 11 bases lay between the germline ends. CDR1 and CDR2 (germline): SGHTA, FQGNSA. The CDR3 sequence is CASSLNRRYTEAFF. For the CDR3, the DNA is TGTGCCAGCAGCTTGAACAGGCGATACACTGAAGCTTTCTTT.

This clonotype was detected ten times or more. The rearrangement uses TRBV6-2 or TRBV6-3 and TRBJ2-3; D is unresolved. Germline CDR1 is MNHEY and CDR2 is SVGEGT. Trimming cost V 3 bases and J 4 bases, with 5 bases left between them. The CDR3 sequence is 12 residues long. The CDR3 DNA reads TGTGCCAGCAGTTATACTTCAGATACGCAGTATTTT. This translates into CASSYTSDTQYF.

V gene TRBV6-1 combines with J gene TRBJ2-7; 7 nucleotides align to TRBD1. In germline, CDR1 is MNHNS, CDR2 SASEGT. This CDR3 is 13 amino acids long. CDR3 amino acids: CASCDRVKGEQYV. CDR3 DNA sequence: TGTGCGAGCTGTGACAGGGTCAAGGGCGAGCAGTACGTC.

This clonotype was seen at least ten times. The chain couples TRBV9 to TRBJ2-3; TRBD2 might be the D (5 bases). This CDR3 comprises 13 residues. Trimming removed 5 bases at V and 2 bases at J, with 9 bases between. CDR1 is SGDLS and CDR2 is YYNGEE in the germline V gene. The CDR3 spells CASRSGSTDTQYF. The CDR3 DNA reads TGTGCCAGCAGAAGCGGATCCACAGATACGCAGTATTTT.

Many counts were recorded for this clonotype. The chain has TRBV18 and TRBJ1-1, with D possibly matching TRBD1 (6 bases). CDR3 length: 16 amino acids. Germline V gives CDR1 KGHSH, CDR2 LQKENI. Between the trimmed V and J ends, which lost 2 bases and 0 bases, there was a span of 13 bases. This CDR3 is CASSPFPGQMNTEAFF. For the CDR3, the DNA is TGTGCCAGCTCACCATTTCCGGGACAAATGAACACTGAAGCTTTCTTT.

This clonotype appeared many times. The DNA of the CDR3 is TGTGCCAGCAGCTTGATTGGGGGGGGCGAATATGAGCAGTTCTTC. This codes for CASSLIGGGEYEQFF. V gene TRBV7-2 combines with J gene TRBJ2-1; a possible D gene is TRBD2 (7 bases). Per germline, CDR1 SGHTA and CDR2 FQGNSA. V lost 3 bases and J 8 bases, leaving 17 bases between the germline ends. The CDR3 has 15 amino acids.

This clonotype was found many times. V usage is TRBV6-5 and J usage is TRBJ2-7; no reliable D call. Per germline, CDR1 MNHEY and CDR2 SVGAGI. This CDR3 has 11 residues. V shed 8 bases and J shed 5 bases, with 10 bases lying between them. CDR3 sequence reads: CASGRYDEQYF. CDR3 nucleotides: TGTGCCAGCGGAAGGTACGACGAGCAGTACTTC.

Many counts were recorded for this clonotype. The chain carries TRBV10-3 and TRBJ1-5; D is undetermined. The CDR3 covers 15 residues. V dropped 3 bases and J dropped 2 bases, with 11 bases sitting between them. CDR1 and CDR2 (germline): ENHRY, SYGVKD. In DNA form, the CDR3 reads TGTGCCATCAGTGATCAGGTTTCGGGCAATCAGCCCCAGCATTTT. Protein sequence: CAISDQVSGNQPQHF.

There are many counts of this clonotype. The chain has TRBV4-3 and TRBJ1-3, with no clear D. The CDR3 spans 14 residues. Germline V lookup: CDR1 LGHNA, CDR2 YSLEER. V dropped 6 bases and J dropped 1 base, with 10 bases sitting between them. The CDR3 DNA reads as TGCGCCAGCAGTTCGACAAGGTCTGGAAACACCATATATTTT. As protein: CASSSTRSGNTIYF.

This clonotype was recorded at least ten times. The V call is TRBV5-1, the J call TRBJ2-1, with 9 bases lining up with TRBD1. The CDR3 runs to 16 residues. Germline V gives CDR1 SGHRS, CDR2 YFSETQ. J gave up 7 bases and V 4 bases, and 12 bases lay outside the gene matches. The CDR3 region is CASSDPTGGRRNEQFF. DNA of the CDR3: TGCGCCAGCAGCGACCCCACAGGGGGCCGGAGGAATGAGCAGTTCTTC.

This clonotype was seen many times. The chain combines TRBV30 with TRBJ2-1; maybe TRBD2 (6 bases). The CDR3 spans 11 residues. Germline assignment: CDR1 GTSNPN and CDR2 SVGIG (reference sequence). Trimming left V 8 bases short and J 5 bases short, with 10 bases between. The CDR3 DNA follows: TGTGCCCGGGGAGGAAACAATGAGCAGTTCTTC. Residues: CARGGNNEQFF.

This clonotype appeared many times. This chain uses TRBV6-5 with TRBJ2-5; 7 nucleotides line up with TRBD1. Germline CDR1 MNHEY, CDR2 SVGAGI. CDR3 size: 13 residues. Unmatched junction bases numbered 5, after V lost 5 bases and J lost 5 bases. CDR3 bases: TGTGCCAGCAGTACAGGGGTCGGTGAGACCCAGTACTTC. This sequence encodes CASSTGVGETQYF.

This clonotype is categorized as medium-sized. The chain joins TRBV7-2 to TRBJ1-1; D not certain. The CDR3 covers 14 residues. Germline V gives CDR1 SGHTA, CDR2 FQGNSA. V was pared by 5 bases and J by 1 base, with 11 bases between. The CDR3 DNA reads TGTGCCAGCAGCCTACGAAACTCGAACACTGAAGCTTTCTTT. Its translation is CASSLRNSNTEAFF.

This clonotype was recorded at least ten times. The J gene is TRBJ1-2, the V gene TRBV7-2; perhaps TRBD1 as D (6 bases). CDR1 and CDR2 from the germline V gene are SGHTA and FQGNSA. This CDR3 is built from 13 residues. V lost 8 bases and J 7 bases, leaving 17 bases between the germline ends. This CDR3 is CASLSLAGAGYTF. CDR3 DNA sequence: TGTGCCAGCCTCTCCCTGGCAGGGGCTGGCTACACCTTC.